The 5 T cell receptor beta chains listed next were all sequenced from one sample in a study of cytomegalovirus exposure and HLA in healthy donors. The primer mix had 60 Vbeta and 13 Jbeta primers. Assay: immunoSEQ multiplex PCR; the TCRdb copy retains only in-frame clones and omits some. The repertoire holds roughly 140,000 clones, with 75% to 80% as singletons. Input material: PBMCs. The source is a male donor in good health and CMV-seronegative.

V is TRBV10-3 and J is TRBJ1-3, with 10 positions matching TRBD1. This CDR3 contains 16 residues. V shed 4 bases and J 3 bases; nucleotides not matched to a gene: 6. Germline V lookup: CDR1 ENHRY, CDR2 SYGVKD. In DNA form, the CDR3 reads TGTGCCATCAGTGCTGTAGACAGGGGGCTTGGAAACACCATATATTTT. It specifies CAISAVDRGLGNTIYF.

About this clone itself: Within the sample, other DNA sequences also encode this same CDR3. The chain recombines TRBV29-1 with TRBJ1-3; D possibly corresponds to TRBD1 (5 bases). CDR1 is SQVTM, CDR2 ANQGSEA, per germline. The CDR3 is 13 amino acids. V lost 4 bases to trimming and J lost 2 bases, with 9 bases between them. CDR3 amino acids: CSVGTSPGNTIYF. The CDR3 DNA follows: TGCAGCGTTGGGACATCCCCTGGAAACACCATATATTTT.

This clone appeared a few times. One end of the junction is discordant with germline, which a read error may explain. DNA of the CDR3: TGTTCCAGCAGCCAACAGACAGGGGTCACAGATACGCAGTATTTT. Translating gives CSSSQQTGVTDTQYF. V and J are TRBV7-9 and TRBJ2-3; the match to TRBD1 covers 8 bases. The CDR3 loop spans 15 amino acids. Germline CDR1 and CDR2: SEHNR and FQNEAQ (reference sequence).

This clone appeared a single time. The chain couples TRBV29-1 to TRBJ1-3; no firm D call. The ends were cut back, 7 bases at V and 8 bases at J, with 15 bases in the middle. The CDR3 extends over 12 amino acids. CDR1 and CDR2 from the germline V gene are SQVTM and ANQGSEA. The CDR3: CSGELRADTIYF. The CDR3 bases are TGCAGCGGGGAGCTGAGGGCCGACACCATATATTTT.

V gene TRBV9 combines with J gene TRBJ1-1; D may be TRBD1 (5 bases). Germline V lookup: CDR1 SGDLS, CDR2 YYNGEE. V lost 3 bases and J lost 0, with 9 bases in between. CDR3 length equals 14 residues. In nucleotides, the CDR3 is TGTGCCAGCAGCGCAGGGAATCTGAACACTGAAGCTTTCTTT. Amino acid sequence: CASSAGNLNTEAFF.